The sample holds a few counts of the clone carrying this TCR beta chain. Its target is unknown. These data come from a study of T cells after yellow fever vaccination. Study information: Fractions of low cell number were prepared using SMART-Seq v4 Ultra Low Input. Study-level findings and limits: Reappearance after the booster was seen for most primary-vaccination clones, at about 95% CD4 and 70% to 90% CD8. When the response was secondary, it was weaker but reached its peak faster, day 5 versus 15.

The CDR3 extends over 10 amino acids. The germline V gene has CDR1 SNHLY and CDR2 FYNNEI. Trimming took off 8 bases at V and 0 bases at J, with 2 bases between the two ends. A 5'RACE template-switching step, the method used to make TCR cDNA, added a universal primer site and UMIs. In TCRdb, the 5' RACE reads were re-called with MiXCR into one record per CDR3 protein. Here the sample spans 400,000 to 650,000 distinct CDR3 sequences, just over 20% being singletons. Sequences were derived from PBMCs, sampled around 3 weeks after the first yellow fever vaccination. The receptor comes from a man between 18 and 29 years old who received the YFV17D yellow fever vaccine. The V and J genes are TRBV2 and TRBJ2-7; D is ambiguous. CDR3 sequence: CASASYEQYF. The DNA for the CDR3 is TGTGCCAGCGCCTCCTACGAGCAGTACTTC.